The 2 T cell receptor beta chains listed next were all sequenced from one sample in a study of early T cells in non-severe SARS-CoV-2 infection. TCRdb fed the 5' RACE reads into MiXCR, producing one record per CDR3 protein. Here the sample spans some 98,000 distinct CDR3 sequences, about 15% being singletons. Sequencing was performed on whole blood. The receptor set was obtained from an adult who was a healthcare worker with PCR-confirmed SARS-CoV-2 infection or an uninfected control (not recorded which).

The sample holds a few counts of this clonotype. V gene TRBV27 combines with J gene TRBJ2-3; no firm D call. The CDR3 totals 16 residues. The V gene's germline CDR1 is MNHEY and CDR2 SMNVEV (reference sequence). Trimming removed 3 bases at V and 5 bases at J, with 18 bases between. The CDR3 loop is CASSFAPTNRGDTQYF. As DNA, the CDR3 is TGTGCCAGCAGTTTCGCTCCCACGAACCGAGGAGATACGCAGTATTTT.

V usage is TRBV6-1 and J usage is TRBJ1-5; D uncertain. The V and J ends lost 7 bases and 0 bases respectively, with 16 bases between them. Germline values: CDR1 MNHNS, CDR2 SASEGT. The CDR3 contains 16 residues. DNA of the CDR3: TGTGCCAGCATTTCCGGACTTTACTTTAGCAATCAGCCCCAGCATTTT. Its protein product is CASISGLYFSNQPQHF.